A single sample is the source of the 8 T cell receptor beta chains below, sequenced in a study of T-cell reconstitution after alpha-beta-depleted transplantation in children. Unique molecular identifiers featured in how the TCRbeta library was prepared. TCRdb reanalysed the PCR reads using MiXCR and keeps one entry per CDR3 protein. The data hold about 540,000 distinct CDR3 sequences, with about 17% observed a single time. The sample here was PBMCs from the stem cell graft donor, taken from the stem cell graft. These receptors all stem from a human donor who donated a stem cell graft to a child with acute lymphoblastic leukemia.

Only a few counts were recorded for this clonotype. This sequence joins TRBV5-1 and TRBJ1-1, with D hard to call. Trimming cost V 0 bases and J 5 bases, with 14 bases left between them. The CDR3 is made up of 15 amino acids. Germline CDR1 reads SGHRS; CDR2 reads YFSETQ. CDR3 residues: CASSLAPGVYTEAFF. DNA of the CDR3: TGCGCCAGCAGCTTGGCCCCCGGGGTGTATACTGAAGCTTTCTTT.

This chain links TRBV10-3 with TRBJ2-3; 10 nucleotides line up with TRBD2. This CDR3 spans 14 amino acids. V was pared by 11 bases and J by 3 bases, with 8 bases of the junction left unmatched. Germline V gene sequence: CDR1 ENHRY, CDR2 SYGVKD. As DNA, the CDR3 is TGTGCCTCCAAAGCGGGGGGGCGGACAGATACGCAGTATTTT. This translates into CASKAGGRTDTQYF.

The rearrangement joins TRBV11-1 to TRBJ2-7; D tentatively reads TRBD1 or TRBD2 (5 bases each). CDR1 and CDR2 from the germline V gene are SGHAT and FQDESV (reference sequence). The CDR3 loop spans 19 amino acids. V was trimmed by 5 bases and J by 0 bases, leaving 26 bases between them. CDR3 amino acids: CASSPWGTRGGFDSYEQYF. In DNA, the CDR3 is TGTGCCAGCAGCCCATGGGGGACCCGGGGCGGGTTCGACTCCTACGAGCAGTACTTC.

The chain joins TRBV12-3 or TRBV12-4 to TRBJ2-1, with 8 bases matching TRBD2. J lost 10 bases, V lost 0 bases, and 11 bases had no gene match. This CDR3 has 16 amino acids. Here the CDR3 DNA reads TGTGCCAGCAGTTTAGCGCTGGGACTAGGGGGTAGGGAGCAGTTCTTC. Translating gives CASSLALGLGGREQFF.

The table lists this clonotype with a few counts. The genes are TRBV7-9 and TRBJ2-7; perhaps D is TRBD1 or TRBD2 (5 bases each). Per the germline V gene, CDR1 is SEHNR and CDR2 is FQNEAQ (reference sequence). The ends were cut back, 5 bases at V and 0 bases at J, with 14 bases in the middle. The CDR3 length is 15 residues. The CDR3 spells CASSLKRDLSYEQYF. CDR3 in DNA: TGTGCCAGCAGCCTCAAACGGGACCTCTCCTACGAGCAGTACTTC.

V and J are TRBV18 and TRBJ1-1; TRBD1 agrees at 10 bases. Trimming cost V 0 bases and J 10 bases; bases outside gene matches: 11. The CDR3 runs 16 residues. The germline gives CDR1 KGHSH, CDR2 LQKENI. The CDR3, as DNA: TGTGCCAGCTCACCACCGGTGGGACAGGGGCACAGGAGAGCTTTCTTT. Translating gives CASSPPVGQGHRRAFF.

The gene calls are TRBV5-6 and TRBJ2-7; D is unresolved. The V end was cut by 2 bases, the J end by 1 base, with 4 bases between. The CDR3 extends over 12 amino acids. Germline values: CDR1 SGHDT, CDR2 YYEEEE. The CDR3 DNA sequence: TGTGCCAGCAGCTTTCAATCCTACGAGCAGTACTTC. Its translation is CASSFQSYEQYF.

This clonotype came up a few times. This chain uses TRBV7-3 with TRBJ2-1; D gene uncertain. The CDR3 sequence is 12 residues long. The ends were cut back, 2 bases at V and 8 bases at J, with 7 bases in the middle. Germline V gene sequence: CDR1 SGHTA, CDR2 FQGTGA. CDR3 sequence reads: CASSLEGHEQFF. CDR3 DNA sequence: TGTGCCAGCAGCTTAGAAGGCCATGAGCAGTTCTTC.